The next 27 T cell receptor beta chains were all read from a single sample in a study of OX40 agonist ivuxolimab in advanced cancers. The library was built by means of the immunoSEQ multiplex PCR assay. The source is immuneACCESS, and TCRdb retained only in-frame sequences with V and J called. Part of the clones is not carried over; for the studies checked, unresolved V genes explain less than half of this, and the remainder is unexplained. This sample has around 60,000 clones in its table, and 80% to 95% of those were observed once. 0.44% of the sample is held by the ten biggest clonotypes. The sequencing used CD4+ or CD8+ T cells sorted from blood, collected in a trial of the OX40 agonist ivuxolimab. The source is an adult with an advanced solid tumor such as melanoma, head and neck, liver or kidney cancer.

The chain recombines TRBV6-6 with TRBJ2-1, with a weak D call TRBD2 (5 bases). Per germline, CDR1 MNHNY and CDR2 SVGAGI (reference sequence). Deletions cut 2 bases from V and 5 bases from J, with 10 bases between. CDR3 length equals 14 residues. CDR3 sequence reads: CASSYAGTNNEQFF. Here the CDR3 DNA reads TGTGCCAGCAGTTACGCGGGTACTAACAATGAGCAGTTCTTC.

This chain uses TRBV19 with TRBJ2-2, with 9 bases aligning to TRBD2. The CDR3 has 17 residues. Germline values: CDR1 LNHDA, CDR2 SQIVND (reference sequence). V shed 0 bases and J 4 bases; nucleotides not matched to a gene: 6. CDR3 sequence reads: CASSIDRLAGITGELFF. The CDR3 DNA follows: TGTGCCAGTAGTATAGATCGGCTAGCGGGGATCACCGGGGAGCTGTTTTTT.

This clone came up a few times. This chain links TRBV15 with TRBJ2-7; TRBD1 matches at 8 bases. Germline-derived CDR1 and CDR2 are LNHNV and YYDKDF (reference sequence). V shed 0 bases and J 7 bases; nucleotides not matched to a gene: 5. The CDR3 contains 14 residues. The chain's CDR3 is CATSRDGRGREQYF. Written as DNA, the CDR3 is TGTGCCACCAGCAGAGATGGCAGGGGGCGGGAGCAGTACTTC.

The V and J genes are TRBV5-1 and TRBJ1-2; TRBD1 aligns across 7 bases. The CDR3 spans 17 residues. The germline CDR1 and CDR2 sequences are SGHRS and YFSETQ. Unmatched junction bases numbered 20, after V lost 4 bases and J lost 8 bases. CDR3 bases: TGCGCCAGCAGCGGGGACCAGGGGGGGCCTACACGGCGCGGCTACACCTTC. It codes for CASSGDQGGPTRRGYTF.

Comments on this clone: Additional DNA sequences in this sample encode the identical CDR3. The rearrangement uses TRBV6-1 and TRBJ2-7; 10 bases match TRBD1. This CDR3 is built from 14 residues. The V and J ends lost 6 bases and 4 bases, in that order; junction bases with no gene match: 6. From germline, CDR1 is MNHNS and CDR2 SASEGT. This chain's CDR3 is CASRPGTGVYEQYF. CDR3 in DNA: TGTGCCAGCAGGCCGGGGACAGGGGTATACGAGCAGTACTTC.

In DNA form, the CDR3 reads TGTGCCAGCAGCGACCTGAACACTGAAGCTTTCTTT. It codes for CASSDLNTEAFF. This rearrangement joins TRBV6-6 to TRBJ1-1, with unresolved D. The ends were cut back, 6 bases at V and 0 bases at J, with 5 bases in the middle. The CDR3 has 12 residues. The germline V gene encodes CDR1 MNHNY and CDR2 SVGAGI (reference sequence).

The chain joins TRBV6-5 to TRBJ2-3; D perhaps matches TRBD2 (6 bases). V dropped 6 bases and J dropped 3 bases, with 13 bases sitting between them. Germline assignment: CDR1 MNHEY and CDR2 SVGAGI. The CDR3 is made up of 14 amino acids. CDR3 DNA sequence: TGTGCCAGCAGCCTTAGCGGCAAGACAGATACGCAGTATTTT. Translated: CASSLSGKTDTQYF.

V gene TRBV27 combines with J gene TRBJ2-1; TRBD1 aligns across 7 bases. The V segment lost 0 bases and the J segment 8 bases; nucleotides outside the gene matches: 16. This CDR3 is 18 amino acids long. CDR1 is MNHEY and CDR2 is SMNVEV in the germline V gene (reference sequence). In nucleotides, the CDR3 is TGTGCCAGCAGTTTATCCGCACAGGGGACACCCCCTTGGCATGAGCAGTTCTTC. Translated, it gives CASSLSAQGTPPWHEQFF.

The rearrangement joins TRBV7-9 to TRBJ2-2; 15 nucleotides match TRBD2. After removal of 6 bases from V and 0 bases from J, the junction contained 2 bases not matched to a gene. Germline V lookup: CDR1 SEHNR, CDR2 FQNEAQ (reference sequence). The CDR3 length is 17 residues. The CDR3 loop reads CASRGLAGGTNTGELFF. The CDR3 DNA sequence: TGTGCCAGCAGGGGACTAGCGGGAGGTACGAACACCGGGGAGCTGTTTTTT.

The chain employs TRBV29-1 and TRBJ2-1; D possibly uses TRBD1 or TRBD2 (7 bases each). This CDR3 contains 17 residues. The V gene's germline CDR1 is SQVTM and CDR2 ANQGSEA. V lost 8 bases to trimming and J lost 0 bases, with 23 bases between them. CDR3 amino acids: CSPGGQLSGNSYNEQFF. CDR3 in DNA: TGCAGCCCGGGGGGACAGCTTAGCGGTAACTCCTACAATGAGCAGTTCTTC.

The CDR3 protein is CASKRLAGNTDTQYF. CDR3 nucleotides: TGTGCCAGCAAAAGACTAGCGGGGAACACAGATACGCAGTATTTT. V is TRBV6-6 and J is TRBJ2-3; TRBD2 agrees at 11 bases. V lost 7 bases to trimming and J lost 2 bases; unmatched junction nucleotides: 5. This CDR3 spans 15 amino acids. Germline loops: CDR1 MNHNY, CDR2 SVGAGI (reference sequence).

The chain is built from TRBV7-9 and TRBJ1-1; 8 nucleotides align to TRBD1. Germline V gene lookup returns CDR1 SEHNR and CDR2 FQNEAQ (reference sequence). The CDR3 runs 14 residues. Losses at the gene ends were 5 bases for V and 6 bases for J; bases not matched to a gene: 8. DNA of the CDR3: TGTGCCAGCAGCGGACAGGGTGCTTTGCCTGAAGCTTTCTTT. Protein product: CASSGQGALPEAFF. Variable domain in full (rest from reference TRBV7-9 and TRBJ1-1): DTGVSQNPRHKITKRGQNVTFRCDPISEHNRLYWYRQTLGQGPEFLTYFQNEAQLEKSRLLSDRFSAERPKGSFSTLEIQRTEQGDSAMYLCASSGQGALPEAFFGQGTRLTVV.

This clone was counted only a few times. The rearrangement joins TRBV11-2 to TRBJ1-1; 7 positions agree with TRBD1. Germline lookup yields CDR1 SGHAT and CDR2 FQNNGV. This CDR3 contains 14 residues. V was clipped by 2 bases and J by 1 base; unmatched bases: 1. The CDR3 here is CASSLPGGNTEAFF. CDR3 coding DNA: TGTGCCAGCAGCTTACCAGGGGGGAACACTGAAGCTTTCTTT.

The chain recombines TRBV27 with TRBJ2-5; D is possibly TRBD2 (5 bases). CDR1 is MNHEY and CDR2 is SMNVEV in the germline V gene (reference sequence). Trimming pared 6 bases from V and 2 bases from J, leaving 10 bases between. CDR3 length: 13 residues. The CDR3 loop is CASRFGVQETQYF. For the CDR3, the DNA is TGTGCCAGCAGATTCGGGGTTCAAGAGACCCAGTACTTC.

The V call is TRBV18, the J call TRBJ1-3; tentatively, D is TRBD1 (6 bases). The length of the CDR3 is 17 residues. CDR1 KGHSH and CDR2 LQKENI come from the germline V gene. Trimming stripped 3 bases from V and 0 bases from J, with 15 bases between. In DNA, the CDR3 is TGTGCCAGCTCACCTTGGGACACTCAACTCTCTGGAAACACCATATATTTT. Its translation: CASSPWDTQLSGNTIYF.

The chain couples TRBV30 to TRBJ2-1; 10 bases agree with TRBD2. Germline CDR1 is GTSNPN and CDR2 is SVGIG (reference sequence). V shed 3 bases and J 5 bases; nucleotides not matched to a gene: 7. The CDR3 has 15 amino acids. The CDR3 nucleotides read TGTGCCTGGAGGATACTAGCGGGAAACGACAATGAGCAGTTCTTC. This codes for CAWRILAGNDNEQFF.

The rearrangement joins TRBV30 to TRBJ2-2; D not certain. This CDR3 comprises 10 residues. Germline V gene sequence: CDR1 GTSNPN, CDR2 SVGIG (reference sequence). V was shortened by 1 base and J by 7 bases, with 1 base between the two germline ends. The CDR3 sequence: CAWSGGELFF. CDR3 DNA sequence: TGTGCCTGGAGTGGCGGGGAGCTGTTTTTT.

This chain links TRBV7-6 with TRBJ2-3, with D unclear. CDR1 is SGHVS and CDR2 is FNYEAQ in the germline V gene. This CDR3 has 18 residues. V dropped 3 bases and J dropped 3 bases, with 22 bases sitting between them. The CDR3 DNA follows: TGTGCCAGCAGCTTCGGTCCGTTACGGGCCGGGCTGACAGATACGCAGTATTTT. Translation gives CASSFGPLRAGLTDTQYF.

The rearrangement joins TRBV18 to TRBJ2-2; no clear D gene. The CDR3 is made up of 13 amino acids. V lost 6 bases to trimming and J lost 8 bases, with 13 bases between them. Germline lookup yields CDR1 KGHSH and CDR2 LQKENI. CDR3 protein: CASSAAARGELFF. The DNA of the CDR3 is TGTGCCAGCTCCGCGGCCGCCAGGGGGGAGCTGTTTTTT. The full variable domain, in which reference TRBV18 and TRBJ2-2 provide the parts outside the CDR3, is NAGVMQNPRHLVRRRGQEARLRCSPMKGHSHVYWYRQLPEEGLKFMVYLQKENIIDESGMPKERFSAEFPKEGPSILRIQQVVRGDSAAYFCASSAAARGELFFGEGSRLTVL.

The chain employs TRBV6-5 and TRBJ2-1; no firm D call. Trimming pared 2 bases from V and 9 bases from J, leaving 14 bases between. The V gene's germline CDR1 is MNHEY and CDR2 SVGAGI. This CDR3 region has 14 residues. The CDR3 coding sequence is TGTGCCAGCAGTTACGCCGGACGGTTCGGTGAGCAGTTCTTC. This encodes CASSYAGRFGEQFF.

V usage is TRBV18 and J usage is TRBJ1-3; the D is unclear. Germline CDR1 KGHSH, CDR2 LQKENI. This CDR3 region has 13 residues. V was cut by 3 bases and J by 2 bases, with 5 bases left in between. The CDR3 DNA follows: TGTGCCAGCTCACCGGGCGCTGGAAACACCATATATTTT. Its translation: CASSPGAGNTIYF.

This clone was seen just once. This chain links TRBV28 with TRBJ1-2; no clear D gene. The CDR3 runs 14 residues. The V gene lost 3 bases and the J gene lost 7 bases, with 15 bases spanning the gap. Looked up from germline, CDR1 is MDHEN and CDR2 is SYDVKM. CDR3 in DNA: TGTGCCAGCAGTTTGCCTCAGCTTGCTGGTGGCTACACCTTC. Residues: CASSLPQLAGGYTF.

This clone was counted between two and nine times. This chain uses TRBV4-2 with TRBJ2-2, with 8 bases lining up with TRBD2. Germline V CDR1 and CDR2: LGHNA, YNFKEQ. The CDR3 totals 16 residues. J gave up 4 bases and V 3 bases, and 7 bases lay outside the gene matches. As DNA, the CDR3 is TGTGCCAGCAGCCAGGCCGGGACTAGAGGCACCGGGGAGCTGTTTTTT. Protein: CASSQAGTRGTGELFF.

This CDR3 is CASSYNIGGAKNIQYF. In DNA form, the CDR3 reads TGTGCCAGCAGTTACAATATCGGGGGAGCCAAAAACATTCAGTACTTC. The chain has TRBV6-5 and TRBJ2-4; TRBD2 is a possible D gene (6 bases). Germline values: CDR1 MNHEY, CDR2 SVGAGI. Trimming shortened V by 2 bases and J by 0 bases, and 11 bases separated the two germline ends. This CDR3 spans 16 amino acids.

V is TRBV7-9 and J is TRBJ1-3; a possible D gene is TRBD1 (6 bases). Trimming removed 1 base from V and 9 bases from J, with 22 bases in between. This CDR3 contains 17 residues. Germline CDR1 reads SEHNR; CDR2 reads FQNEAQ (reference sequence). CDR3 in DNA: TGTGCCAGCAGCTTAGAATCCTCGAGAGGGGGGATGGCCACCATATATTTT. This gives the protein CASSLESSRGGMATIYF.

This clone was seen a single time. This chain joins TRBV5-1 and TRBJ2-1; TRBD2 agrees at 10 bases. In germline, CDR1 is SGHRS, CDR2 YFSETQ. This CDR3 is built from 15 residues. The V segment lost 3 bases and the J segment 0 bases; nucleotides outside the gene matches: 0. The CDR3 protein is CASSSSGSSYNEQFF. The CDR3 nucleotides read TGCGCCAGCAGCTCTAGCGGGAGCTCCTACAATGAGCAGTTCTTC.

The V gene is TRBV9, the J gene TRBJ2-7; D may correspond to TRBD1 or TRBD2 (5 bases each). In germline, CDR1 is SGDLS, CDR2 YYNGEE. The V gene lost 2 bases and the J gene lost 2 bases, with 14 bases spanning the gap. This CDR3 has 15 residues. CDR3 sequence (DNA): TGTGCCAGCAGCGTCGGGACGGATGGACCCTACGAGCAGTACTTC. Translation gives CASSVGTDGPYEQYF.